The 22 T cell receptor beta chains in this list originate from one sample, sequenced in a study of blood T cell repertoires in COVID-19. Assay used: immunoSEQ multiplex PCR; TCRdb lists only in-frame clones, some missing. The data hold around 120,000 clones, with around 87% observed a single time. Sequenced: peripheral blood. These receptors came from a man aged 45-60 years with acute or convalescent COVID-19.

The chain links TRBV7-9 to TRBJ2-5, with 12 bases fitting TRBD1. Unmatched junction bases numbered 12, after V lost 5 bases and J lost 5 bases. The CDR3 has 17 residues. Germline values: CDR1 SEHNR, CDR2 FQNEAQ (reference sequence). This CDR3 reads CASSGRTGTGGQETQYF. The CDR3 bases are TGTGCCAGCAGCGGAAGGACCGGGACAGGGGGCCAGGAGACCCAGTACTTC.

This clone was seen only once. The V call is TRBV5-6, the J call TRBJ1-5; D possibly corresponds to TRBD1 (6 bases). Germline V gene data show CDR1 as SGHDT and CDR2 as YYEEEE. The CDR3 has 14 residues. V lost 4 bases and J 4 bases, leaving 12 bases between the germline ends. The CDR3 region is CASSPPGQNQPQHF. For the CDR3, the DNA is TGTGCCAGCAGCCCACCAGGACAGAATCAGCCCCAGCATTTT.

This clone was observed a few times. The chain recombines TRBV11-2 with TRBJ2-6; 7 bases align to TRBD1. Trimming cost V 5 bases and J 0 bases; bases outside gene matches: 13. The CDR3 consists of 19 residues. Germline-derived CDR1 and CDR2 are SGHAT and FQNNGV. Here the CDR3 reads CASSILTGTAPSGANVLTF. The CDR3 nucleotides read TGTGCCAGCAGCATATTGACAGGGACCGCCCCCTCTGGGGCCAACGTCCTGACTTTC.

The V gene is TRBV7-9, the J gene TRBJ1-1; TRBD1 aligns across 7 bases. In germline, CDR1 is SEHNR, CDR2 FQNEAQ (reference sequence). The CDR3 runs 14 residues. With 4 bases clipped from V and 3 bases from J, the junction kept 5 bases outside the gene matches. The chain's CDR3 is CASSSRGSDTEAFF. In DNA, the CDR3 is TGTGCCAGCAGCTCCAGGGGGTCTGACACTGAAGCTTTCTTT.

The J gene is TRBJ2-3, the V gene TRBV6-5, with unresolved D. Trimming took 5 bases from V and 1 from J, leaving 10 bases between them. In germline, CDR1 is MNHEY, CDR2 SVGAGI. This CDR3 has 14 amino acids. CDR3: CASSLSLRTDTQYF. The CDR3 nucleotides read TGTGCCAGCAGTCTCTCACTTCGCACAGATACGCAGTATTTT.

The rearrangement joins TRBV5-1 to TRBJ2-3, with TRBD1 matching over 8 bases. Per the germline V gene, CDR1 is SGHRS and CDR2 is YFSETQ. J gave up 1 base and V 8 bases, and 3 bases lay outside the gene matches. The CDR3 is 13 amino acids. CDR3 loop: CASKTGGTDTQYF. In nucleotides, the CDR3 is TGCGCCAGTAAGACAGGGGGCACAGATACGCAGTATTTT.

The chain links TRBV5-4 to TRBJ1-6; D remains unclear. The ends were cut back, 0 bases at V and 10 bases at J, with 11 bases in the middle. The CDR3 extends over 14 amino acids. Germline V gene lookup returns CDR1 SGHNT and CDR2 YYREEE (reference sequence). The CDR3 nucleotides are TGTGCCAGCAGCTTGGACGACATATGGTCACCCCTCCACTTT. Protein sequence: CASSLDDIWSPLHF.

This clone was counted a single time. This chain links TRBV3-1 (or the pseudogene TRBV3-2) with TRBJ2-7; 9 bases are a match to TRBD2. After removal of 1 base from V and 11 bases from J, the junction contained 12 bases not matched to a gene. Germline values: CDR1 LGHDT, CDR2 YNNKEL (reference sequence). This CDR3 spans 15 amino acids. The CDR3 loop reads CASSQGAGGPKGKYF. In nucleotides, the CDR3 is TGTGCCAGCAGCCAAGGGGCGGGAGGGCCGAAAGGGAAGTACTTC.

Turning to this clone: The sample carries other DNA sequences with the same CDR3. The gene calls are TRBV5-1 and TRBJ2-2, with D tentatively TRBD1 (5 bases). The CDR3 is made up of 15 amino acids. V was pared by 0 bases and J by 2 bases, with 8 bases between. Germline-derived CDR1 and CDR2 are SGHRS and YFSETQ. This CDR3 is CASSLGQLNTGELFF. The CDR3 nucleotides read TGCGCCAGCAGCTTGGGACAGTTAAACACCGGGGAGCTGTTTTTT.

This clone was observed a handful of times. The chain joins TRBV27 to TRBJ1-5; tentative D call: TRBD1 (5 bases). Between the trimmed V and J ends, which lost 6 bases and 9 bases, there was a span of 12 bases. The CDR3 is 12 residues long. From germline, CDR1 is MNHEY and CDR2 SMNVEV (reference sequence). The CDR3 loop reads CASRDPGGPQHF. DNA of the CDR3: TGTGCCAGCAGGGACCCGGGGGGGCCCCAGCATTTT.

The chain is built from TRBV7-9 and TRBJ1-2, with 9 bases identical to TRBD1. Trimming cost V 6 bases and J 3 bases; bases outside gene matches: 8. The germline gives CDR1 SEHNR, CDR2 FQNEAQ (reference sequence). This CDR3 is 15 amino acids long. CDR3 sequence (DNA): TGTGCCAGCAGTCGGACAGGGGAGCTTCACTATGGCTACACCTTC. This gives the protein CASSRTGELHYGYTF.

The rearrangement uses TRBV6-5 and TRBJ2-1; 9 bases fit TRBD1. V lost 4 bases to trimming and J lost 8 bases; unmatched junction nucleotides: 6. Looked up from germline, CDR1 is MNHEY and CDR2 is SVGAGI. The CDR3 extends over 14 amino acids. The CDR3 nucleotides are TGTGCCAGCAGTTTCGGGACAGGGTTGGATGAGCAGTTCTTC. Translation: CASSFGTGLDEQFF.

The chain carries TRBV27 and TRBJ2-7; 7 nucleotides align to TRBD2. The CDR3 consists of 13 residues. The germline gives CDR1 MNHEY, CDR2 SMNVEV (reference sequence). Trimming removed 4 bases from V and 5 bases from J; junction bases left unmatched: 5. CDR3 DNA: TGTGCCAGCAGTTCGCTAGCGGACCACGAGCAGTACTTC. Its translation: CASSSLADHEQYF.

This clone was counted a single time. V is TRBV7-2 and J is TRBJ1-6, with D hard to call. Trimming stripped 2 bases from V and 7 bases from J, with 9 bases between. Germline lookup yields CDR1 SGHTA and CDR2 FQGNSA. The CDR3 covers 14 residues. CDR3 coding DNA: TGTGCCAGCAGCTTAAGCCCCGCCAATTCACCCCTCCACTTT. The encoded protein is CASSLSPANSPLHF. The complete variable domain, with remaining parts taken from reference TRBV7-2 and TRBJ1-6, reads GAGVSQSPSNKVTEKGKDVELRCDPISGHTALYWYRQSLGQGLEFLIYFQGNSAPDKSGLPSDRFSAERTGGSVSTLTIQRTQQEDSAVYLCASSLSPANSPLHFGNGTRLTVT.

This clone was observed once. V is TRBV5-1 and J is TRBJ1-4; TRBD1 aligns across 8 bases. CDR1 is SGHRS and CDR2 is YFSETQ in the germline V gene. The CDR3 is made up of 16 amino acids. The J segment lost 2 bases and the V segment lost 3 bases, leaving 6 bases of the junction unmatched. CDR3 nucleotides: TGCGCCAGCAGCTACGGACAGGGAAACACTAATGAAAAACTGTTTTTT. Its translation: CASSYGQGNTNEKLFF.

V and J are TRBV5-1 and TRBJ2-7; 12 bases agree with TRBD2. The CDR3 covers 15 residues. Germline trimming cut 4 bases from V and 0 bases from J; bases unmatched to any gene: 2. Germline V gene sequence: CDR1 SGHRS, CDR2 YFSETQ. CDR3 sequence reads: CASSPGLAGSYEQYF. In DNA, the CDR3 is TGCGCCAGCAGCCCGGGACTAGCGGGCTCCTACGAGCAGTACTTC.

This clone was seen more than once but under ten times. This chain joins TRBV2 and TRBJ1-6; D gene uncertain. V was trimmed by 4 bases and J by 9 bases, leaving 7 bases between them. Looked up from germline, CDR1 is SNHLY and CDR2 is FYNNEI. This CDR3 has 12 amino acids. The DNA for the CDR3 is TGTGCCAGCAGTGCCTCGAGTTCACCCCTCCACTTT. This encodes CASSASSSPLHF.

The V call is TRBV7-2, the J call TRBJ1-1; TRBD1 might be the D (6 bases). This CDR3 is built from 15 residues. Germline V lookup: CDR1 SGHTA, CDR2 FQGNSA. Trimming pared 2 bases from V and 5 bases from J, leaving 15 bases between. Here the CDR3 DNA reads TGTGCCAGCAGCTTAAGGTTCTCAACAGGGACTGAAGCTTTCTTT. This encodes CASSLRFSTGTEAFF. The variable domain in full, completed from reference TRBV7-2 and TRBJ1-1, reads GAGVSQSPSNKVTEKGKDVELRCDPISGHTALYWYRQSLGQGLEFLIYFQGNSAPDKSGLPSDRFSAERTGGSVSTLTIQRTQQEDSAVYLCASSLRFSTGTEAFFGQGTRLTVV.

V and J are TRBV2 and TRBJ1-1, with a possible D match to TRBD1 (6 bases). V lost 7 bases to trimming and J lost 1 base, with 13 bases between them. The CDR3 length is 14 residues. Germline CDR1 SNHLY, CDR2 FYNNEI. The CDR3 region is CASMMGAANTEAFF. The CDR3 region has the DNA TGTGCCAGCATGATGGGGGCTGCGAACACTGAAGCTTTCTTT.

The gene calls are TRBV9 and TRBJ1-3; the match to TRBD1 covers 9 bases. There are 13 residues in the CDR3. V was pared by 5 bases and J by 4 bases, with 1 base of the junction left unmatched. Germline V gene sequence: CDR1 SGDLS, CDR2 YYNGEE. The CDR3 here is CASRQGAGNTIYF. In nucleotides, the CDR3 is TGTGCCAGCAGACAGGGGGCGGGAAACACCATATATTTT.

This clone was observed a few times. The chain employs TRBV5-6 and TRBJ2-1; TRBD2 might be the D (6 bases). Germline-derived CDR1 and CDR2 are SGHDT and YYEEEE. Trimming took off 4 bases at V and 16 bases at J, with 15 bases between the two ends. The CDR3 length is 11 residues. DNA for the CDR3: TGTGCCAGCAGCCTTAGACTAGAGCGATTCTTC. Translated, it gives CASSLRLERFF.

The chain recombines TRBV12-5 with TRBJ1-1; D uncertain. Germline loops: CDR1 LGHNT, CDR2 FRNRAP. The V and J ends lost 7 bases and 1 base respectively, with 13 bases between them. The CDR3 length is 14 residues. The CDR3 nucleotides are TGTGCTAGTGCCCTTATAATCAGGAACACTGAAGCTTTCTTT. Protein: CASALIIRNTEAFF.